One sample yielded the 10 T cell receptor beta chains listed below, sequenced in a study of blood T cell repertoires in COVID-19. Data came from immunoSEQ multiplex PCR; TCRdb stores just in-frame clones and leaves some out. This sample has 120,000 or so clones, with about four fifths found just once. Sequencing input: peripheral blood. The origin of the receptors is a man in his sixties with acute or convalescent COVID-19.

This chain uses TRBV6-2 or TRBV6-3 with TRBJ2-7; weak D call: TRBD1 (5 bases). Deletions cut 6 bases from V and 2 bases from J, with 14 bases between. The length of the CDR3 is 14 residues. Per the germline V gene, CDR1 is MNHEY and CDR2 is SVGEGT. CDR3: CASSQQVPPYEQYF. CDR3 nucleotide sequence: TGTGCCAGCAGCCAACAGGTCCCCCCCTACGAGCAGTACTTC.

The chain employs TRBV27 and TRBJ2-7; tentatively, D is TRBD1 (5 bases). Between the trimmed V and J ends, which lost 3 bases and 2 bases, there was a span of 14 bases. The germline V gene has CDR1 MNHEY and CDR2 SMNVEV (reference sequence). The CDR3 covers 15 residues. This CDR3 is CASSFRPPGTYEQYF. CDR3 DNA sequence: TGTGCCAGCAGTTTTAGGCCTCCAGGGACCTACGAGCAGTACTTC.

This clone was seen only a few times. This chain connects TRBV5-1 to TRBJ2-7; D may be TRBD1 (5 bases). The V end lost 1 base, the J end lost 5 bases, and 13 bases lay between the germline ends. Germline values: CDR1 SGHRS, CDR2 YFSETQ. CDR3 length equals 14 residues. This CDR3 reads CASSLQQVSDEQYF. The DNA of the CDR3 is TGCGCCAGCAGCTTGCAACAGGTTTCCGACGAGCAGTACTTC.

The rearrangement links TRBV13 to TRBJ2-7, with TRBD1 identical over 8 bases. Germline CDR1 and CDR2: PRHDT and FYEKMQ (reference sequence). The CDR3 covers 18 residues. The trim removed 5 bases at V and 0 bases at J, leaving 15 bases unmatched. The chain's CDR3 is CASSLARQGTPSSYEQYF. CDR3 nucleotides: TGTGCCAGCAGCCTGGCAAGACAGGGGACTCCTAGCTCCTACGAGCAGTACTTC.

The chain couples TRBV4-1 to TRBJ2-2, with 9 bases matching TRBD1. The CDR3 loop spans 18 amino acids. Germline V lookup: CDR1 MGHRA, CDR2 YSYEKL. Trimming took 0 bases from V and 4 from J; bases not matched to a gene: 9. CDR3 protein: CASSQESRTGVGTGELFF. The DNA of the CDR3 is TGCGCCAGCAGCCAAGAGTCAAGGACAGGGGTCGGCACCGGGGAGCTGTTTTTT.

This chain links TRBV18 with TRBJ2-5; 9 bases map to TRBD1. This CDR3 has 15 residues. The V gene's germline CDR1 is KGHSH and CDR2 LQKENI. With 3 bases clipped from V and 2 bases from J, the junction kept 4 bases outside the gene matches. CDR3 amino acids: CASSPGQGTQETQYF. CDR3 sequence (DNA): TGTGCCAGCTCACCCGGACAGGGGACACAAGAGACCCAGTACTTC.

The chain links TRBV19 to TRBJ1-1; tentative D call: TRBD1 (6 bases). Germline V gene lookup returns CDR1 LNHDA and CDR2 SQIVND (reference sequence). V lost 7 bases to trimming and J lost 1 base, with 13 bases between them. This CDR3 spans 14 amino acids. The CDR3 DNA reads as TGTGCCAGTACCCCTGGACAGTCGAACACTGAAGCTTTCTTT. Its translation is CASTPGQSNTEAFF.

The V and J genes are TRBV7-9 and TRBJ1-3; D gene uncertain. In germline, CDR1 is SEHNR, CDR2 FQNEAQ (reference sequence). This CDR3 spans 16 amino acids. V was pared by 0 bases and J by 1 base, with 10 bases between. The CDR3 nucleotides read TGTGCCAGCAGCTTAGCTCCGGTGTTGTCTGGAAACACCATATATTTT. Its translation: CASSLAPVLSGNTIYF. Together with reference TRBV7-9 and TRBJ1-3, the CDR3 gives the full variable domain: DTGVSQNPRHKITKRGQNVTFRCDPISEHNRLYWYRQTLGQGPEFLTYFQNEAQLEKSRLLSDRFSAERPKGSFSTLEIQRTEQGDSAMYLCASSLAPVLSGNTIYFGEGSWLTVV.

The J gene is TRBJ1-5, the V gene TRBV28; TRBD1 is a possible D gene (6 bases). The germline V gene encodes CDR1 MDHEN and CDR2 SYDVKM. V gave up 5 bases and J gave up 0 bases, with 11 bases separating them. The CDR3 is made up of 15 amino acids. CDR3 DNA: TGTGCCAGCAGTCGGGACACCCTTAGCAATCAGCCCCAGCATTTT. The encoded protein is CASSRDTLSNQPQHF.

The CDR3 coding sequence is TGTGCCTGGAGTGCCCTAGCGGGGGGTCTGCTTCAGTTCTTC. Amino acids: CAWSALAGGLLQFF. This chain uses TRBV30 with TRBJ2-1; 11 bases agree with TRBD2. The CDR3 has 14 amino acids. The germline CDR1 and CDR2 sequences are GTSNPN and SVGIG (reference sequence). V shed 1 base, J shed 13 bases, and the junction held 9 bases outside the gene matches.